The 22 T cell receptor beta chains reported below all come from one sample, sequenced in a study of CD8 T cells in Susac syndrome. Random hexamers were used to reverse transcribe roughly 0.45 to 1 ug of RNA. TCRdb reprocessed the immunoSEQ multiplex PCR reads with MiXCR, giving one entry per CDR3 protein. This table has about 110,000 distinct CDR3 sequences, approximately 95% appearing once. The sample consisted of CD8+ T cells from PBMCs. These receptors were taken from a human donor with Susac syndrome.

The chain carries TRBV14 and TRBJ1-1; the D is unclear. The CDR3 is made up of 11 amino acids. Germline V gene lookup returns CDR1 SGHDN and CDR2 FVKESK. The ends were cut back, 4 bases at V and 10 bases at J, with 10 bases in the middle. In nucleotides, the CDR3 is TGTGCCAGCAGCCTGGGGATGGGAGCTTTCTTT. It specifies CASSLGMGAFF.

The V and J genes are TRBV12-3 or TRBV12-4 and TRBJ2-1; D unclear. The CDR3 is 10 residues long. Trimming pared 2 bases from V and 13 bases from J, leaving 6 bases between. The CDR3 DNA reads TGTGCCAGCAGTTTAAAGGAACAGTTCTTC. This sequence encodes CASSLKEQFF.

The chain has TRBV6-1 and TRBJ1-1, with D unclear. The CDR3 has 13 amino acids. The germline CDR1 and CDR2 sequences are MNHNS and SASEGT. The germline V and J ends were trimmed by 1 base and 1 base, with 4 bases remaining between them. The CDR3 sequence: CASSEVENTEAFF. The CDR3 DNA reads as TGTGCCAGCAGTGAAGTGGAGAACACTGAAGCTTTCTTT.

The chain has TRBV14 and TRBJ2-7, with D possibly being TRBD1 (6 bases). Per the germline V gene, CDR1 is SGHDN and CDR2 is FVKESK. The V and J ends lost 0 bases and 2 bases respectively, with 20 bases between them. The CDR3 extends over 18 amino acids. The CDR3 DNA follows: TGTGCCAGCAGCCAAGATCCAGGACAGTGGGGCAGTACCTACGAGCAGTACTTC. Protein product: CASSQDPGQWGSTYEQYF. The full variable domain, its missing parts supplied by reference TRBV14 and TRBJ2-7, is EAGVTQFPSHSVIEKGQTVTLRCDPISGHDNLYWYRRVMGKEIKFLLHFVKESKQDESGMPNNRFLAERTGGTYSTLKVQPAELEDSGVYFCASSQDPGQWGSTYEQYFGPGTRLTVT.

This clonotype was seen a single time. The chain couples TRBV12-3 or TRBV12-4 to TRBJ1-2; a possible D gene is TRBD1 (6 bases). V shed 4 bases and J shed 4 bases, with 10 bases lying between them. The CDR3 is 13 residues long. In nucleotides, the CDR3 is TGTGCCAGCAGTTCTCCAGGGGCCTATGGCTACACCTTC. This translates into CASSSPGAYGYTF.

The chain is built from TRBV7-9 and TRBJ2-3, with D perhaps matching TRBD2 (7 bases). This CDR3 has 16 amino acids. The V end lost 0 bases, the J end lost 3 bases, and 13 bases lay between the germline ends. Looked up from germline, CDR1 is SEHNR and CDR2 is FQNEAQ (reference sequence). The CDR3: CASSLAWGGATDTQYF. CDR3 nucleotides: TGTGCCAGCAGCTTAGCGTGGGGGGGGGCAACAGATACGCAGTATTTT.

This chain links TRBV9 with TRBJ2-7; perhaps TRBD2 as D (6 bases). Germline CDR1 and CDR2: SGDLS and YYNGEE. This CDR3 is built from 16 residues. Trimming cost V 4 bases and J 6 bases, with 23 bases left between them. The CDR3 is CASSPDGGVPFLEQYF. DNA for the CDR3: TGTGCCAGCAGCCCGGACGGAGGGGTCCCCTTCCTCGAGCAGTACTTC.

CDR3 sequence: CASSHPRTERTDTQYF. The CDR3 region has the DNA TGTGCCAGCAGCCACCCAAGGACAGAGCGCACAGATACGCAGTATTTT. The chain carries TRBV3-1 and TRBJ2-3, with D perhaps TRBD1 (6 bases). The V gene's germline CDR1 is LGHDT and CDR2 YNNKEL (reference sequence). The germline V and J ends were trimmed by 3 bases and 1 base, with 14 bases remaining between them. The CDR3 consists of 16 residues.

The rearrangement joins TRBV11-2 to TRBJ2-1; 8 nucleotides match TRBD2. V lost 5 bases and J lost 1; bases outside the gene matches: 16. CDR3 size: 19 residues. The germline V gene has CDR1 SGHAT and CDR2 FQNNGV. This chain's CDR3 is CASSLPLRRGALSYNEQFF. CDR3 in DNA: TGTGCCAGCAGCCTACCTCTCAGGCGGGGGGCTTTATCCTACAATGAGCAGTTCTTC. The variable domain in full, completed from reference TRBV11-2 and TRBJ2-1, reads EAGVAQSPRYKIIEKRQSVAFWCNPISGHATLYWYQQILGQGPKLLIQFQNNGVVDDSQLPKDRFSAERLKGVDSTLKIQPAKLEDSAVYLCASSLPLRRGALSYNEQFFGPGTRLTVL.

The chain links TRBV4-1 to TRBJ2-7; 8 bases agree with TRBD1. The CDR3 is 17 amino acids. With V trimmed by 0 bases and J by 5 bases, 12 bases remained unmatched. Germline V gene lookup returns CDR1 MGHRA and CDR2 YSYEKL. The CDR3 sequence is CASSQERAGGRFDEQYF. DNA of the CDR3: TGCGCCAGCAGCCAAGAAAGGGCAGGGGGCCGCTTCGACGAGCAGTACTTC.

V is TRBV7-9 and J is TRBJ2-3, with D maybe TRBD1 (5 bases). This CDR3 has 14 residues. Germline V CDR1 and CDR2: SEHNR, FQNEAQ (reference sequence). The V and J ends lost 0 bases and 1 base respectively, with 5 bases between them. The CDR3 loop reads CASSLAGRTDTQYF. CDR3 nucleotides: TGTGCCAGCAGCTTAGCGGGGCGCACAGATACGCAGTATTTT. The variable domain in full, completed from reference TRBV7-9 and TRBJ2-3, reads DTGVSQNPRHKITKRGQNVTFRCDPISEHNRLYWYRQTLGQGPEFLTYFQNEAQLEKSRLLSDRFSAERPKGSFSTLEIQRTEQGDSAMYLCASSLAGRTDTQYFGPGTRLTVL.

The rearrangement joins TRBV12-5 to TRBJ2-7; weak D call: TRBD1 (5 bases). Germline V lookup: CDR1 LGHNT, CDR2 FRNRAP. Trimming shortened V by 7 bases and J by 2 bases, and 15 bases separated the two germline ends. The CDR3 is made up of 14 amino acids. CDR3: CASAPPDTTYEQYF. In DNA form, the CDR3 reads TGTGCTAGTGCCCCTCCGGACACTACCTACGAGCAGTACTTC. Drawing the rest from reference TRBV12-5 and TRBJ2-7, the complete variable domain is DARVTQTPRHKVTEMGQEVTMRCQPILGHNTVFWYRQTMMQGLELLAYFRNRAPLDDSGMPKDRFSAEMPDATLATLKIQPSEPRDSAVYFCASAPPDTTYEQYFGPGTRLTVT.

The chain joins TRBV9 to TRBJ2-6, with D unresolved. Germline V gene sequence: CDR1 SGDLS, CDR2 YYNGEE. This CDR3 is 15 amino acids long. Between the trimmed V and J ends, which lost 0 bases and 2 bases, there was a span of 6 bases. The CDR3 DNA reads TGTGCCAGCAGCGTAGCCAGTGCTGGGGCCAACGTCCTGACTTTC. Translation: CASSVASAGANVLTF.

This sequence joins TRBV14 and TRBJ1-1, with D uncertain. The germline gives CDR1 SGHDN, CDR2 FVKESK. This CDR3 has 15 amino acids. Trimming removed 4 bases at V and 1 base at J, with 13 bases between. CDR3 in DNA: TGTGCCAGCAGCCGCCCGCAAGGCCAGAACACTGAAGCTTTCTTT. Translating it yields CASSRPQGQNTEAFF.

The rearrangement uses TRBV6-5 and TRBJ1-2, with 7 bases matching TRBD1. Germline V lookup: CDR1 MNHEY, CDR2 SVGAGI. V was clipped by 6 bases and J by 6 bases; unmatched bases: 13. CDR3 length: 15 amino acids. Written as DNA, the CDR3 is TGTGCCAGCAGCACCTCGACAGGGCCCCTCGATGGCTACACCTTC. Its protein product is CASSTSTGPLDGYTF.

The V call is TRBV4-1, the J call TRBJ2-7; D unclear. This CDR3 has 15 amino acids. V was clipped by 0 bases and J by 3 bases, with 12 bases between them. The germline V gene encodes CDR1 MGHRA and CDR2 YSYEKL. The CDR3 nucleotides read TGCGCCAGCAGCCAAGATGGTGGAGTCAACTACGAGCAGTACTTC. It translates to CASSQDGGVNYEQYF.

This chain uses TRBV9 with TRBJ1-1; the D gene is possibly TRBD1 (6 bases). Trimming pared 3 bases from V and 10 bases from J, leaving 10 bases between. The CDR3 runs 11 residues. Germline CDR1 and CDR2: SGDLS and YYNGEE. The CDR3 loop reads CASSGRGGAFF. The CDR3 DNA sequence: TGTGCCAGCAGCGGAAGAGGGGGAGCTTTCTTT.

In the case of this clonotype: Germline is not matched at one junction end, which may reflect a read error. This chain joins TRBV29-1 and TRBJ2-6, with 9 bases lining up with TRBD1. The CDR3 totals 18 residues. Germline V gives CDR1 SQVTM, CDR2 ANQGSEA. The CDR3 DNA reads as TGCAGCGTCGAAGGGGCCGGGACAGGGCCCCCCGGGGCCAACGTCCTGACTTTC. It yields the protein CSVEGAGTGPPGANVLTF.

This clonotype has only a few counts. This rearrangement joins TRBV5-1 to TRBJ2-3; D is undetermined. The CDR3 loop spans 14 amino acids. Looked up from germline, CDR1 is SGHRS and CDR2 is YFSETQ. Trimming shortened V by 0 bases and J by 4 bases, and 9 bases separated the two germline ends. CDR3 coding DNA: TGCGCCAGCAGCTTGGATGGGGATGCAGATACGCAGTATTTT. Translating gives CASSLDGDADTQYF.

The chain carries TRBV9 and TRBJ2-1, with 7 bases matching TRBD1. Germline CDR1 SGDLS, CDR2 YYNGEE. The junction had 6 bases not matched to a gene; V was cut back by 3 bases and J by 0 bases. The CDR3 is 16 amino acids. Written as DNA, the CDR3 is TGTGCCAGCAGCGCCGGACAGGTTAGCTCCTACAATGAGCAGTTCTTC. Translated: CASSAGQVSSYNEQFF.

V and J are TRBV27 and TRBJ1-1; unclear D gene. CDR1 and CDR2 from the germline V gene are MNHEY and SMNVEV (reference sequence). V lost 5 bases and J 1 base, leaving 8 bases between the germline ends. The CDR3 is 13 residues long. CDR3 protein: CASSHTANTEAFF. CDR3 in DNA: TGTGCCAGCAGTCACACAGCGAACACTGAAGCTTTCTTT.

This chain joins TRBV15 and TRBJ1-5, with no clear D. The V gene lost 3 bases and the J gene lost 1 base, with 4 bases spanning the gap. The CDR3 length is 13 residues. Germline V gene lookup returns CDR1 LNHNV and CDR2 YYDKDF (reference sequence). CDR3 in amino acids: CATSSGSNQPQHF. Written as DNA, the CDR3 is TGTGCCACCAGCAGTGGAAGCAATCAGCCCCAGCATTTT.